Listed here are 24 T cell receptor beta chains from one sample, sequenced in a study of T-cell memory formation after mild COVID-19. TCRdb re-called the 5' RACE reads through MiXCR, storing one row per CDR3 protein. The sample lists 15,000 to 20,000 distinct CDR3 sequences, about a quarter seen once, with about 60% in the top ten. Material for sequencing was PBMCs or a T cell subset sorted from them (not recorded which). These receptors all come from a man aged 18 to 29 who had mild COVID-19 (a few samples of this study predate the infection). Cell type and time point are not known.

The chain links TRBV7-3 to TRBJ2-3; no definite D call. Germline assignment: CDR1 SGHTA and CDR2 FQGTGA. CDR3 length equals 15 residues. V was shortened by 2 bases and J by 0 bases, with 9 bases between the two germline ends. The CDR3 is CASSLSSVSTDTQYF. CDR3 in DNA: TGTGCCAGCAGCTTATCCAGCGTTAGCACAGATACGCAGTATTTT.

This clonotype was found many times. This rearrangement joins TRBV14 to TRBJ2-3, with D tentatively TRBD1 or TRBD2 (5 bases each). In germline, CDR1 is SGHDN, CDR2 FVKESK. The CDR3 runs to 16 residues. Trimming stripped 2 bases from V and 5 bases from J, with 17 bases between. This chain's CDR3 is CASSQWGGQAEDTQYF. For the CDR3, the DNA is TGTGCCAGCAGCCAATGGGGCGGGCAGGCAGAAGATACGCAGTATTTT.

The chain has TRBV7-6 and TRBJ1-3, with TRBD1 matching 7 bases. The CDR3 has 17 residues. In germline, CDR1 is SGHVS, CDR2 FNYEAQ. J gave up 0 bases and V 7 bases, and 12 bases lay outside the gene matches. The CDR3 is CASTPGTEGFSGNTIYF. The CDR3 nucleotides are TGTGCCAGCACCCCAGGGACAGAGGGGTTCTCTGGAAACACCATATATTTT.

This clonotype was counted many times. The genes are TRBV11-2 and TRBJ2-7; weak D call: TRBD1 (6 bases). Trimming took 5 bases from V and 4 from J, leaving 15 bases between them. The CDR3 length is 14 residues. CDR1 is SGHAT and CDR2 is FQNNGV in the germline V gene. CDR3 in amino acids: CASSERGYPYEQYV. CDR3 DNA sequence: TGTGCCAGCAGCGAGAGGGGGTACCCTTACGAGCAGTACGTC.

This clonotype came up a few times. This chain links TRBV12-2 with TRBJ2-7; no DNA check was done on the table's D call, TRBD2. TRBV12-2 is noted as a pseudogene. This CDR3 region has 14 residues. CDR3 in DNA: TGTGCAAGGCATGAATCACGAGGGTACTACGAGCAGTACTTC. Encoded protein: CARHESRGYYEQYF.

The rearrangement joins TRBV4-3 to TRBJ1-6; 10 bases match TRBD1. The V and J ends lost 4 bases and 8 bases, in that order; junction bases with no gene match: 5. CDR3 length equals 15 residues. Per germline, CDR1 LGHNA and CDR2 YSLEER. The CDR3 is CASSLRGQGYSPLHF. CDR3 coding DNA: TGCGCCAGCAGCCTGAGGGGACAGGGGTATTCACCCCTCCACTTT.

The genes are TRBV2 and TRBJ2-1; D unresolved. Germline V lookup: CDR1 SNHLY, CDR2 FYNNEI. The CDR3 spans 13 residues. V lost 7 bases, J lost 3 bases, and 10 bases lay in between. The CDR3 reads CASIYSYYNEQFF. In DNA, the CDR3 is TGTGCCAGCATCTACAGTTACTACAATGAGCAGTTCTTC.

Ten or more counts support this clonotype. This chain uses TRBV7-2 with TRBJ2-1; possibly TRBD2 for D (7 bases). The CDR3 runs 15 residues. Deletions cut 6 bases from V and 4 bases from J, with 16 bases between. Germline V gene data show CDR1 as SGHTA and CDR2 as FQGNSA. The CDR3 loop is CASRKRGGDYNEQFF. CDR3 DNA: TGTGCCAGCAGGAAGAGGGGGGGCGATTACAATGAGCAGTTCTTC.

This clonotype has a count of ten or more. Written as DNA, the CDR3 is TGCGCCAGCAGCCCTATAAATGGAGGCTACGAGCAGTACTTC. As protein: CASSPINGGYEQYF. This sequence joins TRBV5-1 and TRBJ2-7; tentative D call: TRBD2 (5 bases). Trimming stripped 4 bases from V and 3 bases from J, with 14 bases between. CDR1 is SGHRS and CDR2 is YFSETQ in the germline V gene. The length of the CDR3 is 14 residues.

Many counts were recorded for this clonotype. This chain links TRBV7-2 with TRBJ2-7, with D tentatively TRBD1 (6 bases). Deletions cut 4 bases from V and 3 bases from J, with 13 bases between. Germline CDR1 and CDR2: SGHTA and FQGNSA. CDR3 size: 14 residues. CDR3 residues: CASSSATGVYEQYV. For the CDR3, the DNA is TGTGCCAGCAGCTCGGCGACAGGAGTCTACGAGCAGTACGTC.

The V call is TRBV6-2 or TRBV6-3, the J call TRBJ2-7; D gene ambiguous. Trimming took 0 bases from V and 3 from J, leaving 15 bases between them. Germline values: CDR1 MNHEY, CDR2 SVGEGT. This CDR3 has 16 amino acids. CDR3 DNA: TGTGCCAGCAGTTACTCGATGGCAGCATACTACTACGAGCAGTACGTC. This sequence encodes CASSYSMAAYYYEQYV.

This clonotype was observed at least ten times. The chain carries TRBV20-1 and TRBJ2-3; possible D gene TRBD1, 6 bases. This CDR3 contains 15 residues. Germline V gene lookup returns CDR1 DFQATT and CDR2 SNEGSKA (reference sequence). The V end was cut by 8 bases, the J end by 8 bases, with 26 bases between. CDR3 in amino acids: CSYMGAEDRPGTQYF. CDR3 sequence (DNA): TGCAGTTATATGGGGGCAGAGGACCGACCAGGTACGCAGTATTTT.

This clonotype has ten or more counts. This chain uses TRBV5-5 with TRBJ2-5; D remains ambiguous. V was shortened by 0 bases and J by 2 bases, with 8 bases between the two germline ends. Germline V lookup: CDR1 SGHKS, CDR2 YYEKEE (reference sequence). This CDR3 spans 14 amino acids. CDR3 sequence: CASSLASVQETQYF. The CDR3 nucleotides read TGTGCCAGCAGCTTGGCCTCAGTTCAAGAGACCCAGTACTTC.

By frequency in the sample, this clonotype is medium-sized. The rearrangement links TRBV7-2 to TRBJ2-3, with D unresolved. CDR1 and CDR2 from the germline V gene are SGHTA and FQGNSA. CDR3 length: 13 amino acids. V gave up 1 base and J gave up 6 bases, with 8 bases separating them. This CDR3 reads CASSLVAWDTQYF. Written as DNA, the CDR3 is TGTGCCAGCAGCTTAGTAGCTTGGGATACGCAGTATTTT. Combining the CDR3 with reference TRBV7-2 and TRBJ2-3 gives the whole variable domain GAGVSQSPSNKVTEKGKDVELRCDPISGHTALYWYRQSLGQGLEFLIYFQGNSAPDKSGLPSDRFSAERTGGSVSTLTIQRTQQEDSAVYLCASSLVAWDTQYFGPGTRLTVL.

The sample holds many counts of this clonotype. J is TRBJ1-2 and V is TRBV12-3 or TRBV12-4, with TRBD1 as a possible D gene (6 bases). V lost 8 bases to trimming and J lost 2 bases, with 15 bases between them. The CDR3 is 14 residues long. The CDR3 DNA is TGTGCCAGCGGGGGCCGGGGGTACAACTATGGCTACACCTTC. Translated: CASGGRGYNYGYTF.

This chain joins TRBV10-3 and TRBJ2-3, with TRBD2 as a possible D gene (6 bases). Trimming stripped 6 bases from V and 1 base from J, with 17 bases between. The CDR3 loop spans 16 amino acids. Germline V gives CDR1 ENHRY, CDR2 SYGVKD. As DNA, the CDR3 is TGTGCCATCAGAGCCCGTGTGGAGGGTGGCACAGATACGCAGTATTTT. Amino acid sequence: CAIRARVEGGTDTQYF.

The rearrangement links TRBV5-1 to TRBJ2-1, with 8 bases matching TRBD2. The J segment lost 9 bases and the V segment lost 3 bases, leaving 11 bases of the junction unmatched. Germline-derived CDR1 and CDR2 are SGHRS and YFSETQ. The CDR3 is made up of 15 amino acids. The CDR3 loop reads CASSSVRGGPVEQFF. The CDR3 nucleotides read TGCGCCAGCAGCTCTGTCCGGGGGGGGCCGGTTGAGCAGTTCTTC.

As to this clonotype: A much more abundant neighbour one base away suggests this may be a read error. The rearrangement joins TRBV6-5 to TRBJ2-6; D gene uncertain. There are 14 residues in the CDR3. In germline, CDR1 is MNHEY, CDR2 SVGAGI. The CDR3: CASRVFGGDNVLTF. CDR3 bases: TGTGCCAGCAGGGTTTTTGGTGGGGACAACGTCCTGACTTTC.

The rearrangement joins TRBV5-6 to TRBJ2-7, with D tentatively TRBD1 (5 bases). Looked up from germline, CDR1 is SGHDT and CDR2 is YYEEEE. The CDR3 spans 16 residues. Trimming took 4 bases from V and 1 from J, leaving 18 bases between them. DNA of the CDR3: TGTGCCAGCAGCCCCTTTATGCAGGGTCAATCCTACGAGCAGTACTTC. It specifies CASSPFMQGQSYEQYF.

This clonotype was recorded many times. The chain combines TRBV29-1 with TRBJ2-6; 12 bases are shared with TRBD1. The germline V gene has CDR1 SQVTM and CDR2 ANQGSEA. The CDR3 length is 15 residues. Germline trimming cut 7 bases from V and 3 bases from J; bases unmatched to any gene: 4. The CDR3, as DNA: TGCAGCGCAGGGACAGGGGGCGTTGGGGCCAACGTCCTGACTTTC. Translation: CSAGTGGVGANVLTF.

This clonotype has at least ten counts. V and J are TRBV12-3 or TRBV12-4 and TRBJ1-6; no firm D call. The CDR3 spans 13 residues. V was clipped by 5 bases and J by 7 bases, with 9 bases between them. Here the CDR3 reads CASSPPPNSPLHF. CDR3 in DNA: TGTGCCAGCAGTCCACCACCGAATTCACCCCTCCACTTT.

The V call is TRBV5-1, the J call TRBJ2-1, with 7 bases matching TRBD1. CDR3 size: 14 residues. V gave up 2 bases and J gave up 5 bases; unmatched junction bases: 4. Germline V gives CDR1 SGHRS, CDR2 YFSETQ. The CDR3 region is CASSFEGAHNEQFF. For the CDR3, the DNA is TGCGCCAGCAGCTTCGAGGGGGCGCACAATGAGCAGTTCTTC.

The table lists this clonotype with a few counts. This sequence joins TRBV2 and TRBJ2-5; TRBD1 aligns across 7 bases. CDR1 and CDR2 (germline): SNHLY, FYNNEI. The ends lost 9 bases at V and 5 bases at J; junction bases unmatched: 3. CDR3 length: 11 amino acids. The CDR3, as DNA: TGTGCCAGTAGGGGGCAGGAGACCCAGTACTTC. Its protein product is CASRGQETQYF.

This clonotype was seen ten or more times. The V gene is TRBV6-2 or TRBV6-3, the J gene TRBJ2-3; TRBD1 aligns across 7 bases. CDR1 and CDR2 from the germline V gene are MNHEY and SVGEGT. The junction had 10 bases not matched to a gene; V was cut back by 8 bases and J by 8 bases. The CDR3 covers 13 residues. The CDR3 here is CASQSQGKGTQYF. The CDR3 bases are TGTGCCAGCCAATCACAGGGGAAGGGTACGCAGTATTTT.